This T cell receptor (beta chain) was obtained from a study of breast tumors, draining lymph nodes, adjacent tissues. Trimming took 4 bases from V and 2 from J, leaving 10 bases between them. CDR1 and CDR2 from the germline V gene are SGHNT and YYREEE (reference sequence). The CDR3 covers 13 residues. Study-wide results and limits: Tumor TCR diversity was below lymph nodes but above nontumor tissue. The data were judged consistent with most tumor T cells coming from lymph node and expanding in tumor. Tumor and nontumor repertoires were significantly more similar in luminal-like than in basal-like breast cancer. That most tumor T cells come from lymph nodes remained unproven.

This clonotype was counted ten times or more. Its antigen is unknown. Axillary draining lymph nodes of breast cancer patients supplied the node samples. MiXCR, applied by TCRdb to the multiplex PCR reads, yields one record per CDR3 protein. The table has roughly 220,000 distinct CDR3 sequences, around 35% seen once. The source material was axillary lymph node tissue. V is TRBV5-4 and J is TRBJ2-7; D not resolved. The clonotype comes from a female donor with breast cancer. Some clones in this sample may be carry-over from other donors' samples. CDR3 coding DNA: TGTGCCAGCAGCCCCGGGTCTGCCTACGAGCAGTACTTC. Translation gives CASSPGSAYEQYF.